This T cell receptor beta chain was found in a study of PD-1 blockade in classical Hodgkin lymphoma. Turning to the study itself: Patients were dosed intravenously with nivolumab at 3 mg/kg every 2 weeks. Study outcomes and limitations: TCR diversity rose significantly by C4D1 in CD4+ but not CD8+ cells. Prior to therapy, complete responders displayed diversity much like that of newly diagnosed patients. It was reported that newly diagnosed patients had less baseline TCR diversity than healthy donors.

Germline-derived CDR1 and CDR2 are SGHTA and FQGNSA. V was clipped by 2 bases and J by 3 bases, with 19 bases between them. The CDR3 spans 17 residues. Brentuximab vedotin exposure varied, and every patient relapsed after autologous stem cell transplantation. The method was immunoSEQ multiplex PCR; TCRdb's version includes in-frame clones alone and lacks a portion of them. The sample holds tens of thousands of clones; approximately 89% are singletons and the top ten take around 13%. Points on this clone: Its antigen is undetermined.

The sequenced sample was peripheral blood mononuclear cells (PBMCs), obtained at baseline. The source is a human donor with classical Hodgkin lymphoma. The V and J genes are TRBV7-2 and TRBJ1-2, with a possible D match to TRBD1 (5 bases). CDR3 region: CASSLRAGWRRDYGYTF. The CDR3 bases are TGTGCCAGCAGCTTAAGGGCAGGGTGGAGAAGGGACTATGGCTACACCTTC.